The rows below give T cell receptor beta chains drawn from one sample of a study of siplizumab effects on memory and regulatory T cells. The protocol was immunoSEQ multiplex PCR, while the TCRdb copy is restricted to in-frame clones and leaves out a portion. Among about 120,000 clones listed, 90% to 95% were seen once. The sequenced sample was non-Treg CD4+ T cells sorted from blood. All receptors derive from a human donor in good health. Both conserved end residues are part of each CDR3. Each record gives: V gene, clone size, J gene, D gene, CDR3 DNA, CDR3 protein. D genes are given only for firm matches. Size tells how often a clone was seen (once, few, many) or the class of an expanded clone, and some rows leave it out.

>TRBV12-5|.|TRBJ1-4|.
TGTGCTAGTGGCCACCCCGGACAATATAATGAAAAACTGTTTTTT
CASGHPGQYNEKLFF
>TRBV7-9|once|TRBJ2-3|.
TGTGCCAGCAGCTTAAATAATTTTTTGCAGGGACTCACAGATACGCAGTATTTT
CASSLNNFLQGLTDTQYF
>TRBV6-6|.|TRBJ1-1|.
TGTGGAGTCGGGGTTAACACTGAAGCTTTCTTT
CGVGVNTEAFF
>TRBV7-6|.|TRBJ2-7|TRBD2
TGTGCCAGCAGCTTAGCCGCGGGGGGGACCTACGAGCAGTACTTC
CASSLAAGGTYEQYF
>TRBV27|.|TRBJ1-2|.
TGTGCCAGCAGTCCCCTGGGACACGTCTATGGCTACACCTTC
CASSPLGHVYGYTF
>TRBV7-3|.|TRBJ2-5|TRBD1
TGTGCCAGCAGCCCTAATCCAGGGGGCGCGTTCGTCGGAACCCAGTACTTC
CASSPNPGGAFVGTQYF
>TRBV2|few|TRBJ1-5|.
TGTGCCAGCAGGGAACCGGAGAGCAATCAGCCCCAGCATTTT
CASREPESNQPQHF
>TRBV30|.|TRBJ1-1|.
TGTGCCTGGAGTGTACTCGAAGCCACATCTCGGGGCACTGAAGCTTTCTTT
CAWSVLEATSRGTEAFF
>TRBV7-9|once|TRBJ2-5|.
TGTGCCAGCAGCTCGTACAGGGACGGAGAGACCCAGTACTTC
CASSSYRDGETQYF
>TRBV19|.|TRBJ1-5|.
TGTGCCAGTAGATGGGACTTGTATCGGCCCCAGCATTTT
CASRWDLYRPQHF
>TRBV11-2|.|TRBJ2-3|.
TGTGCCAGCAGCGCAGCGGGTACGCAGTATTTT
CASSAAGTQYF
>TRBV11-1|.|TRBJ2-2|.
TGTGCCAGCAGCTTTGGGTACACCGGGGAGCTGTTTTTT
CASSFGYTGELFF
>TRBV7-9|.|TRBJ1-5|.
TGTGCCAGCAGCGAGACAGGACTAGAAGGTCAGCCCCAGCATTTT
CASSETGLEGQPQHF
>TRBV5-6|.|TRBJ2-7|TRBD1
TGTGCCAGCAGCCTTAGGCCGGGACAGGGTTACGAGCAGTACTTC
CASSLRPGQGYEQYF
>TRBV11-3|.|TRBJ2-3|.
TGTGCCAGCAGCTCCAGGGGTGTTTCAGATACGCAGTATTTT
CASSSRGVSDTQYF
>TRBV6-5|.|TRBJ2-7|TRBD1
TGTGCCAGCAGTGACCGGGACAGCAACTACGAGCAGTACTTC
CASSDRDSNYEQYF
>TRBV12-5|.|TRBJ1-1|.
TGTGCTAGCCGTCTGACGTGGAACACTGAAGCTTTCTTT
CASRLTWNTEAFF
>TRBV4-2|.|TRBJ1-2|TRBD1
TGTGCCAGCAGCCTCCTACAGGGGGCGGATGGCTACACCTTC
CASSLLQGADGYTF
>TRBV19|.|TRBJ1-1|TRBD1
TGTGCCAGTGGGGACAGGCTTGAAGCTTTCTTT
CASGDRLEAFF
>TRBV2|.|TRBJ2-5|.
TGTGCCAGCAGGCGCCTGGGGCGGGAGACCCAGTACTTC
CASRRLGRETQYF
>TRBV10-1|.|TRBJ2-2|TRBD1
TGCGCCAGCGGACAGGGGGGAGGCACCGGGGAGCTGTTTTTT
CASGQGGGTGELFF
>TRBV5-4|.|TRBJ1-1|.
TGTGCCAGCAGCTCCCCGGGGGGTCGGGTGAACACTGAAGCTTTCTTT
CASSSPGGRVNTEAFF
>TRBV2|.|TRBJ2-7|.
TGTGCCAGCATGCCAGACCACTACGAGCAGTACTTC
CASMPDHYEQYF
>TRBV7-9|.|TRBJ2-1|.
TGTGCCAGCAGCAGCTCCTATTCTCTAGGGAATGAGCAGTTCTTC
CASSSSYSLGNEQFF
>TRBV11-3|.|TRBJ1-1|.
TGTGCCAGCAGCTTCCGATCGAACACTGAAGCTTTCTTT
CASSFRSNTEAFF
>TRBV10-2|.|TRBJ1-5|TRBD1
TGCGCCAGCAGTGTGGGACAGGGCGCGCCCCAGCATTTT
CASSVGQGAPQHF
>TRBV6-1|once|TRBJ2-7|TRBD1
TGTGCCAGCGGCAGGCCGGGACAGGGGTACGAGCAGTACTTC
CASGRPGQGYEQYF
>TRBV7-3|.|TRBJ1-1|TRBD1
TGTGCCAGCAGACGGGGACAGTCGAACACTGAAGCTTTCTTT
CASRRGQSNTEAFF
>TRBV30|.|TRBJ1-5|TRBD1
TGTGCCTGGAGTGTAGGAGGGGGCGCATATCAGCCCCAGCATTTT
CAWSVGGGAYQPQHF
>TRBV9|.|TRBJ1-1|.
TGTGCCAGCAGCGTAGGGGGGGCGCATGAAACTGAAGCTTTCTTT
CASSVGGAHETEAFF
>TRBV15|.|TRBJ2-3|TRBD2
TGTGCCACCAACGGAGCGGGACCCCGAGATACGCAGTATTTT
CATNGAGPRDTQYF
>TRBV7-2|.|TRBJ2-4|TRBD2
TGTGCCAGCAGCTTTGGAGCGGGGGGAGCCAAAAACATTCAGTACTTC
CASSFGAGGAKNIQYF
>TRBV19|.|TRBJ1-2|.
TGTGCCAGTAGTATCCAGGGGAGTATGGACTATGGCTACACCTTC
CASSIQGSMDYGYTF
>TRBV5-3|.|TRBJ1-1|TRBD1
TGTGCCAGAAGCGGGGACGACAGGGGAGTTAGCACTGAAGCTTTCTTT
CARSGDDRGVSTEAFF
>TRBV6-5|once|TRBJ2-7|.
TGTGCCAGCAGTTATCAGAGGGCTTACGAGCAGTACTTC
CASSYQRAYEQYF
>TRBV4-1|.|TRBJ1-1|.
TGCGCCAGCAGCCAAGAGGGGCAGGGAGTGGGAGAAGCTTTCTTT
CASSQEGQGVGEAFF
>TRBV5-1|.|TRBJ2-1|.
TGCGCCAGCAGCTCGTCAGCGCCCTACAATGAGCAGTTCTTC
CASSSSAPYNEQFF
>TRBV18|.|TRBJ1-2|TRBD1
TGTGCCAGCTCACCAAGGGGACAGGGGGCAGATGGCTACACCTTC
CASSPRGQGADGYTF
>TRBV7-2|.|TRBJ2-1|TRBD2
TGTGCCAGCAGCTTAGAGATGCTAGCGGTTGGGGGGCAGTTCTTC
CASSLEMLAVGGQFF
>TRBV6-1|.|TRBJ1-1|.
TGTGCCAGCAGTGAGCGAAACACTGAAGCTTTCTTT
CASSERNTEAFF
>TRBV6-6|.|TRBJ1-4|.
TGTGCCAGCAGTTACTCGGGACACAGTGAAAAACTGTTTTTT
CASSYSGHSEKLFF
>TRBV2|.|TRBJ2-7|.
TGTGCCAGCAAGGAAACCAACCCTAGGGAGCAGTACTTC
CASKETNPREQYF
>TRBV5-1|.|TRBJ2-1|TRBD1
TGCGCCAGCAGCTTGGTTGGGGGACAGGGGGCGAATGAGCAGTTCTTC
CASSLVGGQGANEQFF
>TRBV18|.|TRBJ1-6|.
TGTGCCAGCTCACCACGTACAGGTGATCCCCTCCACTTT
CASSPRTGDPLHF
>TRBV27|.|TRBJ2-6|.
TGTGCCAGCAACTCACAGGGTGCTGGGGCCAACGTCCTGACTTTC
CASNSQGAGANVLTF
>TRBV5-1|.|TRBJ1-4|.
TGCGCCAGCAGCACCTCCGGGACAAAGAATGAAAAACTGTTTTTT
CASSTSGTKNEKLFF
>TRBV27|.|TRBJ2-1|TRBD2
TGTGCCAGCAGTTGGGGGACTAGCGGGAGCCCGGCACAGTTCTTC
CASSWGTSGSPAQFF
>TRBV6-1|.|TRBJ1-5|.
TGTGCCGGTACAGACACGGATAGCAATCAGCCCCAGCATTTT
CAGTDTDSNQPQHF
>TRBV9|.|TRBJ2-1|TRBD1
TGTGCCAGCCCGGGACAGGGCCACAATGAGCAGTTCTTC
CASPGQGHNEQFF
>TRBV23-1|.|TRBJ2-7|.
TGCGCCAGCAGTCGCGGGACGGTTACCTACGAGCAGTACTTC
CASSRGTVTYEQYF
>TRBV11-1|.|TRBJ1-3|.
TGTGCCAGCAGCTTTCCGGGACCGCGAGCTGGAAACACCATATATTTT
CASSFPGPRAGNTIYF
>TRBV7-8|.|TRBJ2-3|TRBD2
TGTGCCAGCAGCCGCCGGGGGGATAGCACAGATACGCAGTATTTT
CASSRRGDSTDTQYF
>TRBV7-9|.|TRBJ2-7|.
TGTGCCAGCAGTCTACAGGGCTACGAGCAGTACTTC
CASSLQGYEQYF
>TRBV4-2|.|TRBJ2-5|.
TGTGCCAGCAGCCAAGATGGTCTAGTCTTCCAAGAGACCCAGTACTTC
CASSQDGLVFQETQYF
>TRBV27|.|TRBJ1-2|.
TGTGCCAGCAGTTCAGATCAGGCGTTCATCTATGGCTACACCTTC
CASSSDQAFIYGYTF
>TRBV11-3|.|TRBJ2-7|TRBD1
TGTGCCAGCAGCTTGGACGGGACAGGGTACTCCGAGCAGTACTTC
CASSLDGTGYSEQYF
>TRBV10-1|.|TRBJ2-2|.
TGCGCCAGCAGCCCCAGCACAGCCGGGGAGCTGTTTTTT
CASSPSTAGELFF
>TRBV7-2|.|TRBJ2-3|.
TGTGCCAGCAGCTTAGTTCTCGGGAGAGACACAGATACGCAGTATTTT
CASSLVLGRDTDTQYF
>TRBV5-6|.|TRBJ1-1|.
TGTGCCAGCAGCTTGCAGGGCCTCACTGAAGCTTTCTTT
CASSLQGLTEAFF
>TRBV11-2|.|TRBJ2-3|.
TGTGCCAGCAGCACCACAGGTCCGGCCGGTAATACGCAGTATTTT
CASSTTGPAGNTQYF